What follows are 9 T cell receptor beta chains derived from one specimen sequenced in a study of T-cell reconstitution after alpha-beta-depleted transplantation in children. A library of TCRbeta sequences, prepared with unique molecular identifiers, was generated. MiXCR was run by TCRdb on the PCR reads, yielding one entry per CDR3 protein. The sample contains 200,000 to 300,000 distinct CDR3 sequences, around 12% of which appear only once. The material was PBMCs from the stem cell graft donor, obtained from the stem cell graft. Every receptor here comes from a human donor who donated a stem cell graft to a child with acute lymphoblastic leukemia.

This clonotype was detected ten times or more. CDR3 protein: CASKTWPGQSTGELFF. The CDR3 nucleotides are TGTGCCAGCAAAACTTGGCCGGGACAGAGCACCGGGGAGCTGTTTTTT. The rearrangement joins TRBV27 to TRBJ2-2; 7 bases agree with TRBD1. The V gene's germline CDR1 is MNHEY and CDR2 SMNVEV (reference sequence). The V segment lost 7 bases and the J segment 4 bases; nucleotides outside the gene matches: 12. The CDR3 spans 16 residues.

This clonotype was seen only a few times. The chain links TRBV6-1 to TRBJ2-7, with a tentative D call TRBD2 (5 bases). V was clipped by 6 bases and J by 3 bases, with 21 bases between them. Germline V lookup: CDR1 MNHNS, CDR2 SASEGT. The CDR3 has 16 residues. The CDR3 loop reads CASSSFDVTGVYEQYF. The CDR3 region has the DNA TGTGCCAGCAGCTCCTTCGACGTTACCGGGGTCTACGAGCAGTACTTC.

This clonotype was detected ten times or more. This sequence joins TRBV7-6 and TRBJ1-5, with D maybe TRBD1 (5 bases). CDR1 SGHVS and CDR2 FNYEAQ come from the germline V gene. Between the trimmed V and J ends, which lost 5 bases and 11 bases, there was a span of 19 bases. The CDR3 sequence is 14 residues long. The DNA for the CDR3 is TGTGCCAGCAGCGACCGGGACTCCCGTTCGACCCAGCATTTT. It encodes CASSDRDSRSTQHF. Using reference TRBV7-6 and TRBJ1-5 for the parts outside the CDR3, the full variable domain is GAGVSQSPRYKVTKRGQDVALRCDPISGHVSLYWYRQALGQGPEFLTYFNYEAQQDKSGLPNDRFSAERPEGSISTLTIQRTEQRDSAMYRCASSDRDSRSTQHFGDGTRLSIL.

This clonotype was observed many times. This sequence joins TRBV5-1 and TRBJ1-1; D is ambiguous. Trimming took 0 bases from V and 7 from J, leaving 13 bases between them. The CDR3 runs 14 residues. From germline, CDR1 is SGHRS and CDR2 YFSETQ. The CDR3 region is CASSLDGRMDEAFF. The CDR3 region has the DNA TGCGCCAGCAGCTTGGACGGGAGAATGGATGAAGCTTTCTTT.

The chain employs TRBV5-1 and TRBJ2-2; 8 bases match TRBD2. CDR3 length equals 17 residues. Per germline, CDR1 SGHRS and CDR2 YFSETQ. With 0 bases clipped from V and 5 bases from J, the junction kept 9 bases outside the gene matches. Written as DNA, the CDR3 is TGCGCCAGCAGCTTGGCCAACGGCGGGGGGACTACCGGGGAGCTGTTTTTT. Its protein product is CASSLANGGGTTGELFF.

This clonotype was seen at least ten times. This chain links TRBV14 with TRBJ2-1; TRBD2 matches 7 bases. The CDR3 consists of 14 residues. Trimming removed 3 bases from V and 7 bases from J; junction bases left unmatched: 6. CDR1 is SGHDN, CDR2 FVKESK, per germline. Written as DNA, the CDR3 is TGTGCCAGCAGCCACCCGGGAGCGGGGAATGAGCAGTTCTTC. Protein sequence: CASSHPGAGNEQFF.

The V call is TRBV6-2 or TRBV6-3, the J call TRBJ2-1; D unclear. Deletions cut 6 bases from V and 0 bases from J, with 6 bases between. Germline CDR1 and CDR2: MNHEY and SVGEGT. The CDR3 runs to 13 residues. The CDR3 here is CASSFNSYNEQFF. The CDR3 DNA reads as TGTGCCAGCAGCTTTAACTCCTACAATGAGCAGTTCTTC.

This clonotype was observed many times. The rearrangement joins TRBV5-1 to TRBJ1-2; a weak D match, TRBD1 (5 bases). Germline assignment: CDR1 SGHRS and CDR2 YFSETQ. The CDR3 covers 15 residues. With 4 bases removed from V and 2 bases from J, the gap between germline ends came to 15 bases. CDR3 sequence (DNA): TGCGCCAGCAGCACAGGTTCTGTCCTGAACTATGGCTACACCTTC. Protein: CASSTGSVLNYGYTF.

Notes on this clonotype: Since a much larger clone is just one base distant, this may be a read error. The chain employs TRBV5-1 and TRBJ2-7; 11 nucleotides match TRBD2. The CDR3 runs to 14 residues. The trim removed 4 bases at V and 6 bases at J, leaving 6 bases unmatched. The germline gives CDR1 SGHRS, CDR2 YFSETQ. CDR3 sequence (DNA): TGCGCCAGCAGCATGGTGACTAGCGGGACCGAGCAGTACTTC. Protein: CASSMVTSGTEQYF.